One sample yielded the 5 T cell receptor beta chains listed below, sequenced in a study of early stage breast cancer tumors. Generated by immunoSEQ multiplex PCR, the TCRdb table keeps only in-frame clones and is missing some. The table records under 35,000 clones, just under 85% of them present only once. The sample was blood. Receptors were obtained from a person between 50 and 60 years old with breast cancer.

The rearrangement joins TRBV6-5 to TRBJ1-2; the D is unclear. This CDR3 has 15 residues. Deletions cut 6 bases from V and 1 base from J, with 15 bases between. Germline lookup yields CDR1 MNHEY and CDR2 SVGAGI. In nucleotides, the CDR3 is TGTGCCAGCAGCCGCGGGCCTCTTTTTAACTATGGCTACACCTTC. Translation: CASSRGPLFNYGYTF.

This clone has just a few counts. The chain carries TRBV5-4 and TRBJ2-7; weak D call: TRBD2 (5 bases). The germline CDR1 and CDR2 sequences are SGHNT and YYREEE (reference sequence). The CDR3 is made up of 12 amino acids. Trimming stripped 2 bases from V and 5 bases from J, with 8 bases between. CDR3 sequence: CASSLYGDEQYF. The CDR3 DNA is TGTGCCAGCAGCTTATACGGGGACGAGCAGTACTTC.

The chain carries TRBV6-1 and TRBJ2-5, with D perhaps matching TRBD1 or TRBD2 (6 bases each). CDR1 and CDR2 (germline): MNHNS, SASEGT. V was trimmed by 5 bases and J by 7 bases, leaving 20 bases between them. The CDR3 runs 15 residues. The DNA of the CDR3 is TGTGCCAGCAGTAGCGTGAGCCCCGGAGGGGGGACCCAGTACTTC. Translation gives CASSSVSPGGGTQYF.

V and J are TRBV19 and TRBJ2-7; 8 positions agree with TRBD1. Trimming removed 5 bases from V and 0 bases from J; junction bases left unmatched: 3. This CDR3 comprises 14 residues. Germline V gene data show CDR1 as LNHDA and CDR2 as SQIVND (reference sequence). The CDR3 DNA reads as TGTGCCAGTAGTGGACAGGGTGCCTCCTACGAGCAGTACTTC. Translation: CASSGQGASYEQYF. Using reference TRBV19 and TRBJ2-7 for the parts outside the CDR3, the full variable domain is DGGITQSPKYLFRKEGQNVTLSCEQNLNHDAMYWYRQDPGQGLRLIYYSQIVNDFQKGDIAEGYSVSREKKESFPLTVTSAQKNPTAFYLCASSGQGASYEQYFGPGTRLTVT.

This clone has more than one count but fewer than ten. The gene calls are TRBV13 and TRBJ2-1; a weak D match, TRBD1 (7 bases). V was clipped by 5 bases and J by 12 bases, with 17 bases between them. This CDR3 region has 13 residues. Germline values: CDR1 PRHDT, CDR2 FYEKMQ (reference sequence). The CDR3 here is CASSPGQGGRQFF. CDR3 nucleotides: TGTGCCAGCAGCCCCGGTCAGGGGGGAAGGCAGTTCTTC.